Listed here is a single TCR beta chain. These data originate in a study of blood T cells in healthy people across ages. A second about 7 to 12 cycle PCR used barcoded and J-beta primers. TCRdb re-called the 5' RACE reads with MiXCR, one entry per CDR3 protein. The data show about 800,000 distinct CDR3 sequences, about 25% seen once. These data were likewise used in another study, on T cells of mothers and their children.

The sample was blood. The source is a boy between 10 and 17 years old in good health.

The CDR3 loop reads CASSHLAGEVMDEQFF. CDR3 coding DNA: TGTGCCAGCTCTCACCTAGCGGGAGAGGTAATGGATGAGCAGTTCTTC. This chain joins TRBV28 and TRBJ2-1; 10 bases are shared with TRBD2. The length of the CDR3 is 16 residues. CDR1 is MDHEN, CDR2 SYDVKM, per germline. V lost 8 bases and J lost 8; bases outside the gene matches: 15.